Presented here are 27 T cell receptor beta chains from one specimen sequenced in a study of T-cell memory formation after mild COVID-19. TCRdb re-derived calls from the 5' RACE reads in MiXCR, one entry per CDR3 protein. The table lists hundreds of thousands of distinct CDR3 sequences, about 20% of them singletons, with roughly 21% in the top ten. The sequencing sample was made of PBMCs or a T cell subset sorted from them (not recorded which). Receptors originate from a man between 18 and 35 years old who had mild COVID-19 (a few samples of this study predate the infection). Cell type and time point are not known.

The V call is TRBV6-5, the J call TRBJ2-7; D is ambiguous. Germline assignment: CDR1 MNHEY and CDR2 SVGAGI. The CDR3 is 13 amino acids. Between the trimmed V and J ends, which lost 8 bases and 2 bases, there was a span of 13 bases. The CDR3 DNA reads TGTGCCAGCGGTAGGTGGTACGCCTACGAGCAGTACGTC. Translating it yields CASGRWYAYEQYV.

The V gene is TRBV18, the J gene TRBJ1-3; D unclear. This CDR3 has 16 amino acids. Germline V gene lookup returns CDR1 KGHSH and CDR2 LQKENI. V dropped 2 bases and J dropped 1 base, with 12 bases sitting between them. The CDR3 protein is CASSPIEQLSGNTIYF. CDR3 coding DNA: TGTGCCAGCTCACCAATTGAACAGCTTTCTGGAAACACCATATATTTT.

This chain links TRBV4-1 with TRBJ2-1; 12 nucleotides agree with TRBD2. Germline V gives CDR1 MGHRA, CDR2 YSYEKL. Germline trimming cut 4 bases from V and 9 bases from J; bases unmatched to any gene: 10. This CDR3 is 16 amino acids long. The CDR3 spells CASSRTTSGGLIEQFF. CDR3 sequence (DNA): TGCGCCAGCAGCCGAACGACTAGCGGGGGCCTGATTGAGCAGTTCTTC.

The J gene is TRBJ1-3, the V gene TRBV5-1; D is uncertain. Germline V gene data show CDR1 as SGHRS and CDR2 as YFSETQ. Trimming shortened V by 4 bases and J by 4 bases, and 18 bases separated the two germline ends. CDR3 size: 16 residues. CDR3 in amino acids: CASSLTPVGVGNTIYF. In DNA, the CDR3 is TGCGCCAGCAGCCTGACCCCCGTCGGGGTAGGAAACACCATATATTTT.

The V call is TRBV12-5, the J call TRBJ1-1, with D hard to call. Per germline, CDR1 LGHNT and CDR2 FRNRAP. With 6 bases removed from V and 7 bases from J, the gap between germline ends came to 15 bases. This CDR3 has 13 amino acids. CDR3 sequence reads: CASGKTLQFEAFF. DNA for the CDR3: TGTGCTAGTGGGAAAACCCTACAGTTTGAAGCTTTCTTT. Filled out from reference TRBV12-5 and TRBJ1-1, the complete variable domain reads DARVTQTPRHKVTEMGQEVTMRCQPILGHNTVFWYRQTMMQGLELLAYFRNRAPLDDSGMPKDRFSAEMPDATLATLKIQPSEPRDSAVYFCASGKTLQFEAFFGQGTRLTVV.

This clonotype was seen a handful of times. This sequence joins TRBV5-6 and TRBJ2-1; D is perhaps TRBD2 (5 bases). CDR3 length: 13 residues. Trimming took off 4 bases at V and 8 bases at J, with 13 bases between the two ends. The V gene's germline CDR1 is SGHDT and CDR2 YYEEEE. CDR3 in DNA: TGTGCCAGCAGCCTCCGGGGAATAGATGAGCAGTTCTTC. This encodes CASSLRGIDEQFF.

This clonotype has a handful of counts. The chain couples TRBV5-1 to TRBJ2-1; TRBD2 agrees at 8 bases. The CDR3 has 15 residues. Trimming at V came to 0 bases and at J to 12 bases, leaving 11 bases not matched to a gene. Per the germline V gene, CDR1 is SGHRS and CDR2 is YFSETQ. The CDR3 DNA is TGCGCCAGCAGCTTGGCCGTCGCGGGGGGCCGGGGGCAGTTCTTC. Protein product: CASSLAVAGGRGQFF.

V usage is TRBV30 and J usage is TRBJ2-7; D ambiguous. The CDR3 has 14 amino acids. Germline V gene sequence: CDR1 GTSNPN, CDR2 SVGIG (reference sequence). With 2 bases removed from V and 0 bases from J, the gap between germline ends came to 11 bases. The CDR3, as DNA: TGTGCCTGGAGTTTTACTGGAAGCTCCTACGAGCAGTACTTC. It specifies CAWSFTGSSYEQYF.

This chain connects TRBV28 to TRBJ2-7; a weak D match, TRBD2 (5 bases). The germline CDR1 and CDR2 sequences are MDHEN and SYDVKM. The V gene lost 6 bases and the J gene lost 7 bases, with 19 bases spanning the gap. The length of the CDR3 is 14 residues. This CDR3 reads CASSPLSKSGEQYV. In DNA form, the CDR3 reads TGTGCCAGCAGCCCCCTAAGCAAATCGGGAGAGCAGTACGTC.

The chain has TRBV20-1 and TRBJ2-5, with D perhaps matching TRBD2 (7 bases). CDR3 size: 14 residues. Germline V gene data show CDR1 as DFQATT and CDR2 as SNEGSKA (reference sequence). Trimming removed 1 base at V and 4 bases at J, with 13 bases between. CDR3 coding DNA: TGCAGTGCTAGAGGGGGGGGCACAGGAGAGACCCAGTACTTC. It encodes CSARGGGTGETQYF.

J is TRBJ1-1 and V is TRBV6-2 or TRBV6-3, with TRBD1 as a possible D gene (6 bases). The V gene's germline CDR1 is MNHEY and CDR2 SVGEGT. V dropped 7 bases and J dropped 4 bases, with 25 bases sitting between them. The CDR3 is 17 residues long. CDR3 nucleotides: TGTGCCAGCAATGACCCAGGGGTTGGAGCTGCTGGCACTGAAGCTTTCTTT. Its translation: CASNDPGVGAAGTEAFF.

In its sample, this clonotype was seen many times. The chain couples TRBV2 to TRBJ1-1; D gene ambiguous. Trimming took off 5 bases at V and 4 bases at J, with 14 bases between the two ends. This CDR3 spans 14 amino acids. CDR1 SNHLY and CDR2 FYNNEI come from the germline V gene. For the CDR3, the DNA is TGTGCCAGCAGTCTATCCACGGAGGGCACTGAAGCTTTCTTT. Its protein is CASSLSTEGTEAFF.

This clonotype was recorded many times. This chain uses TRBV9 with TRBJ2-1; D might be TRBD1 (6 bases). The V end was cut by 0 bases, the J end by 8 bases, with 12 bases between. This CDR3 is 14 amino acids long. Per germline, CDR1 SGDLS and CDR2 YYNGEE. Here the CDR3 reads CASSVAPGVDEQFF. In DNA form, the CDR3 reads TGTGCCAGCAGCGTAGCCCCAGGGGTGGATGAGCAGTTCTTC.

At least ten counts were recorded for this clonotype. The chain has TRBV12-3 or TRBV12-4 and TRBJ2-3, with 7 bases that match TRBD1. The CDR3 loop spans 15 amino acids. Trimming cost V 5 bases and J 0 bases; bases outside gene matches: 5. Here the CDR3 reads CASSPQGVSTDTQYF. Written as DNA, the CDR3 is TGTGCCAGCAGTCCCCAGGGGGTTAGCACAGATACGCAGTATTTT.

In its sample, this clonotype was seen many times. V usage is TRBV7-8 and J usage is TRBJ2-7; D is perhaps TRBD1 (5 bases). This CDR3 is 13 amino acids long. V lost 5 bases to trimming and J lost 2 bases, with 10 bases between them. CDR1 is SGHVS and CDR2 is FQNEAQ in the germline V gene. DNA for the CDR3: TGTGCCAGCAGCCACAGGCTTCCCTACGAGCAGTACTTC. Its protein product is CASSHRLPYEQYF.

This chain joins TRBV7-8 and TRBJ1-1, with D hard to call. V gave up 5 bases and J gave up 0 bases, with 25 bases separating them. CDR1 is SGHVS and CDR2 is FQNEAQ in the germline V gene. CDR3 length: 19 amino acids. CDR3 protein: CASSHQIWGEGPMNTEAFF. Written as DNA, the CDR3 is TGTGCCAGCAGCCATCAAATTTGGGGTGAAGGGCCTATGAACACTGAAGCTTTCTTT.

The V and J genes are TRBV27 and TRBJ2-7, with D perhaps assigned TRBD1 or TRBD2 (7 bases each). V dropped 8 bases and J dropped 3 bases, with 11 bases sitting between them. Germline-derived CDR1 and CDR2 are MNHEY and SMNVEV (reference sequence). This CDR3 region has 12 residues. The CDR3 region is CASQGGLYEQYF. CDR3 bases: TGTGCCAGCCAGGGGGGGCTCTACGAGCAGTACTTC.

This clonotype was found a few times. The chain recombines TRBV23-1 with TRBJ2-3, with 7 bases matching TRBD2. TRBV23-1 is an ORF, with its function uncertain. The junction had 12 bases not matched to a gene; V was cut back by 5 bases and J by 1 base. The CDR3 loop spans 17 amino acids. The CDR3 reads CASSSRTSLPCTDTQYF. CDR3 nucleotides: TGCGCCAGCAGTTCCCGGACTAGTCTCCCTTGCACAGATACGCAGTATTTT.

The CDR3 DNA is TGTGCCACCAGTGATCGGGGGACTGAAGCTTTCTTT. This gives the protein CATSDRGTEAFF. The chain employs TRBV24-1 and TRBJ1-1; a possible D gene is TRBD1 (5 bases). The V and J ends lost 3 bases and 5 bases respectively, with 6 bases between them. CDR3 size: 12 residues. Looked up from germline, CDR1 is KGHDR and CDR2 is SFDVKD.

This clonotype was counted only a few times. This sequence joins TRBV12-3 or TRBV12-4 and TRBJ2-2; 9 positions match TRBD1. The CDR3 length is 17 residues. J was trimmed by 1 base and V by 7 bases; bases with no gene match: 10. The CDR3 loop is CASKAPPGQGNTGELFF. In nucleotides, the CDR3 is TGTGCCAGCAAAGCCCCCCCGGGACAGGGGAACACCGGGGAGCTGTTTTTT.

The rearrangement joins TRBV24-1 to TRBJ2-3; no definite D call. Per germline, CDR1 KGHDR and CDR2 SFDVKD. Trimming took 3 bases from V and 2 from J, leaving 5 bases between them. The CDR3 consists of 13 residues. The CDR3 DNA is TGTGCCACCAGTGATGCGAACACAGATACGCAGTATTTT. Its protein product is CATSDANTDTQYF.

The genes are TRBV3-1 and TRBJ2-3, with 9 bases that match TRBD2. V was clipped by 0 bases and J by 8 bases; unmatched bases: 9. The CDR3 loop spans 16 amino acids. From germline, CDR1 is LGHDT and CDR2 YNNKEL (reference sequence). The CDR3 loop is CASSQDTLAGISTQYF. DNA of the CDR3: TGTGCCAGCAGCCAAGATACCCTAGCGGGGATTAGTACGCAGTATTTT.

This chain joins TRBV7-3 and TRBJ1-2; 10 bases are a match to TRBD1. V was pared by 5 bases and J by 8 bases, with 5 bases of the junction left unmatched. CDR3 size: 13 residues. Germline V gene lookup returns CDR1 SGHTA and CDR2 FQGTGA. CDR3 sequence: CASSHGTGVGYTF. The CDR3, as DNA: TGTGCCAGCAGCCATGGGACAGGGGTCGGCTACACCTTC.

The table lists this clonotype with many counts. The CDR3 sequence is CSASRVSGLGFTEAFF. The CDR3 DNA reads TGCAGTGCAAGTAGGGTCTCAGGTCTCGGCTTCACTGAAGCTTTCTTT. The chain joins TRBV20-1 to TRBJ1-1; D gene ambiguous. V lost 6 bases to trimming and J lost 4 bases, with 24 bases between them. The CDR3 extends over 16 amino acids. Per germline, CDR1 DFQATT and CDR2 SNEGSKA (reference sequence).

This clonotype appeared a few times. J is TRBJ2-1 and V is TRBV20-1, with 10 bases lining up with TRBD2. The CDR3 covers 14 residues. CDR1 and CDR2 (germline): DFQATT, SNEGSKA (reference sequence). The V and J ends lost 5 bases and 8 bases, in that order; junction bases with no gene match: 9. CDR3 in DNA: TGCAGTGCTCCAGCGGGGGGGGCCGATCATGAGCAGTTCTTC. Its translation is CSAPAGGADHEQFF.

This clonotype was found a few times. V and J are TRBV4-1 and TRBJ1-6, with 9 bases fitting TRBD1. The junction had 12 bases not matched to a gene; V was cut back by 3 bases and J by 9 bases. This CDR3 has 17 residues. Germline CDR1 reads MGHRA; CDR2 reads YSYEKL. The CDR3 reads CASSQPPPGQGSSPLHF. Written as DNA, the CDR3 is TGCGCCAGCAGCCAGCCTCCCCCGGGACAGGGTTCTTCACCCCTCCACTTT.

The CDR3 protein is CASSQDRVQFF. CDR3 nucleotide sequence: TGTGCCAGCAGCCAAGATCGGGTGCAGTTCTTC. The chain couples TRBV3-1 to TRBJ2-1; no definite D call. Germline lookup yields CDR1 LGHDT and CDR2 YNNKEL (reference sequence). This CDR3 comprises 11 residues. Trimming took off 0 bases at V and 12 bases at J, with 6 bases between the two ends.